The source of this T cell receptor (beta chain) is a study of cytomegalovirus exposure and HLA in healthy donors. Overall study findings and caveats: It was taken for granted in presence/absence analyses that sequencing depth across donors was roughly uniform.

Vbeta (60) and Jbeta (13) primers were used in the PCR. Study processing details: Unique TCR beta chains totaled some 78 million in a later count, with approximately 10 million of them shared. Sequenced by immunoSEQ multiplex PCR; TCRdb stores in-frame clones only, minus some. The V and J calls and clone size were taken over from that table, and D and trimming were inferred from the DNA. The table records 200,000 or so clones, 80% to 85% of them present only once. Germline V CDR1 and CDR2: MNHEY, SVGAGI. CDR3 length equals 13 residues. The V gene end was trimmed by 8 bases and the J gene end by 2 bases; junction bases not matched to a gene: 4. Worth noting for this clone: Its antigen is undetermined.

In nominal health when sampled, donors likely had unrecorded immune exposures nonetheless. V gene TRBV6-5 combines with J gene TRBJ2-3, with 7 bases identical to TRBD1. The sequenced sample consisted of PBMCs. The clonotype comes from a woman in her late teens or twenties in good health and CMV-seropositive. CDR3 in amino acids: CASAGQATDTQYF. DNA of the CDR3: TGTGCCAGCGCCGGACAGGCCACAGATACGCAGTATTTT.